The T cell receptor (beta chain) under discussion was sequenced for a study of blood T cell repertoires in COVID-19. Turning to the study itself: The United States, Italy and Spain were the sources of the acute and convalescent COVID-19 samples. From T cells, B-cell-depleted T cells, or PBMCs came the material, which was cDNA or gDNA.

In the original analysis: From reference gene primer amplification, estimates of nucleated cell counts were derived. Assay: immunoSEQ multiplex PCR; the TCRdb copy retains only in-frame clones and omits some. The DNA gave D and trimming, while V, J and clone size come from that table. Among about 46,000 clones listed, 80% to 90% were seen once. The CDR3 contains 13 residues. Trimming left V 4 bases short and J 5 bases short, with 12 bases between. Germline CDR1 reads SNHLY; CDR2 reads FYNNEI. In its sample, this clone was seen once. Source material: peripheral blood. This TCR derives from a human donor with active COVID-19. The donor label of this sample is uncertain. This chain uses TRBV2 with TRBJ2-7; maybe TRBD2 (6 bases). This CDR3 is CASSVGSIHEQYF. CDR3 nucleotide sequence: TGTGCCAGCAGTGTCGGGAGTATCCACGAGCAGTACTTC.